The 20 T cell receptor beta chains in this list originate from one sample, sequenced in a study of T cell repertoires in ileal Crohn's disease. The table came from immunoSEQ multiplex PCR; TCRdb's copy has only in-frame clones and leaves some out. This repertoire shows about 2,200 clones, roughly 80% found once; its top ten account for 16%. Material for sequencing was ileal tissue. Source of these receptors: an adult with Crohn's disease.

This clone appeared once. J is TRBJ2-1 and V is TRBV5-4, with D unresolved. Between the trimmed V and J ends, which lost 0 bases and 4 bases, there was a span of 14 bases. CDR3 length: 16 amino acids. CDR1 is SGHNT, CDR2 YYREEE, per germline (reference sequence). CDR3 DNA sequence: TGTGCCAGCAGCTTGGATTCACTAACCCGATACAATGAGCAGTTCTTC. Its protein product is CASSLDSLTRYNEQFF. Together with reference TRBV5-4 and TRBJ2-1, the CDR3 gives the full variable domain: ETGVTQSPTHLIKTRGQQVTLRCSSQSGHNTVSWYQQALGQGPQFIFQYYREEENGRGNFPPRFSGLQFPNYSSELNVNALELDDSALYLCASSLDSLTRYNEQFFGPGTRLTVL.

This clone was counted a single time. The gene calls are TRBV4-3 and TRBJ2-7, with D tentatively TRBD2 (6 bases). CDR1 is LGHNA, CDR2 YSLEER, per germline. This CDR3 has 16 residues. The V end was cut by 0 bases, the J end by 3 bases, with 15 bases between. CDR3 region: CASSQDRGWLGYEQYF. CDR3 coding DNA: TGCGCCAGCAGCCAAGATCGGGGGTGGTTGGGCTACGAGCAGTACTTC.

The gene calls are TRBV30 and TRBJ1-2, with 10 bases identical to TRBD1. Trimming at V came to 5 bases and at J to 7 bases, leaving 4 bases not matched to a gene. The CDR3 spans 12 residues. Germline CDR1 is GTSNPN and CDR2 is SVGIG (reference sequence). CDR3 protein: CAWGRTGGGYTF. The CDR3 region has the DNA TGTGCCTGGGGCAGGACAGGGGGTGGCTACACCTTC.

This clone occurred a few times. This chain joins TRBV9 and TRBJ1-3; weak D call: TRBD1 (6 bases). Germline V gene data show CDR1 as SGDLS and CDR2 as YYNGEE. The CDR3 is 19 amino acids. V was trimmed by 2 bases and J by 0 bases, leaving 21 bases between them. As DNA, the CDR3 is TGTGCCAGCAGCGTTACCCCACCGCAACAGGGATTCTCTGGAAACACCATATATTTT. Its protein product is CASSVTPPQQGFSGNTIYF.

The V call is TRBV7-2, the J call TRBJ2-5, with TRBD2 matching 9 bases. The CDR3 covers 18 residues. J was trimmed by 5 bases and V by 5 bases; bases with no gene match: 18. Germline lookup yields CDR1 SGHTA and CDR2 FQGNSA. CDR3 nucleotide sequence: TGTGCCAGCAGCAAAGGAGGGTCTAGCGGGAACCGTTTGGAGACCCAGTACTTC. Protein: CASSKGGSSGNRLETQYF.

The V and J genes are TRBV11-2 and TRBJ2-6, with a weak D call TRBD1 (6 bases). The germline V and J ends were trimmed by 1 base and 4 bases, with 11 bases remaining between them. Germline values: CDR1 SGHAT, CDR2 FQNNGV. This CDR3 contains 16 residues. The CDR3 region is CASSLAGAAGANVLTF. The CDR3 DNA is TGTGCCAGCAGCTTAGCAGGGGCGGCAGGGGCCAACGTCCTGACTTTC.

V gene TRBV6-1 combines with J gene TRBJ1-1, with D perhaps matching TRBD1 (6 bases). The CDR3 runs 15 residues. Between the trimmed V and J ends, which lost 2 bases and 5 bases, there was a span of 15 bases. Germline lookup yields CDR1 MNHNS and CDR2 SASEGT. Here the CDR3 DNA reads TGTGCCAGCAGTGAATTGGGCAGGGGTAGAACTGAAGCTTTCTTT. Amino acid sequence: CASSELGRGRTEAFF.

The chain recombines TRBV27 with TRBJ1-2, with TRBD1 matching 7 bases. Germline values: CDR1 MNHEY, CDR2 SMNVEV (reference sequence). The CDR3 spans 14 residues. Trimming cost V 5 bases and J 8 bases; bases outside gene matches: 11. CDR3 amino acids: CASSPRGGREGYTF. The CDR3 coding sequence is TGTGCCAGCAGTCCGCGAGGGGGCAGGGAGGGCTACACCTTC.

This clone has a handful of counts. The V and J genes are TRBV28 and TRBJ1-1; 10 bases are a match to TRBD1. Germline V gives CDR1 MDHEN, CDR2 SYDVKM. The CDR3 contains 11 residues. V was clipped by 5 bases and J by 14 bases; unmatched bases: 5. The CDR3 loop reads CASSQRDRGFF. DNA for the CDR3: TGTGCCAGCAGTCAGCGGGACAGGGGATTCTTT. Looking up the rest from reference TRBV28 and TRBJ1-1 gives the full variable domain: DVKVTQSSRYLVKRTGEKVFLECVQDMDHENMFWYRQDPGLGLRLIYFSYDVKMKEKGDIPEGYSVSREKKERFSLILESASTNQTSMYLCASSQRDRGFFGQGTRLTVV.

J is TRBJ2-7 and V is TRBV5-1, with TRBD2 matching over 13 bases. The CDR3 sequence is 14 residues long. V gave up 3 bases and J gave up 5 bases; unmatched junction bases: 2. Germline V gene lookup returns CDR1 SGHRS and CDR2 YFSETQ. CDR3 coding DNA: TGCGCCAGCAGCTCAGGACTAGCGGGAGACGAGCAGTACTTC. This sequence encodes CASSSGLAGDEQYF.

Concerning this clone itself: One end of the junction does not line up with germline, which may come from a read error. The rearrangement uses TRBV11-2 and TRBJ1-1; possibly TRBD1 for D (5 bases). Germline CDR1 and CDR2: SGHAT and FQNNGV. The CDR3 length is 16 residues. CDR3 nucleotide sequence: TGTGCCAGCAGCTTGGAAAACGGTCGGGGGAACGCTGAAGCTTTCTTT. Translating gives CASSLENGRGNAEAFF.

This chain uses TRBV5-4 with TRBJ1-2; D is uncertain. Germline V gene sequence: CDR1 SGHNT, CDR2 YYREEE (reference sequence). The CDR3 is 15 amino acids. V lost 5 bases and J 5 bases, leaving 19 bases between the germline ends. The CDR3 sequence: CASSQKAGSGYGYTF. In DNA form, the CDR3 reads TGTGCCAGCAGTCAAAAGGCGGGCAGCGGGTATGGCTACACCTTC. Filled out from reference TRBV5-4 and TRBJ1-2, the complete variable domain reads ETGVTQSPTHLIKTRGQQVTLRCSSQSGHNTVSWYQQALGQGPQFIFQYYREEENGRGNFPPRFSGLQFPNYSSELNVNALELDDSALYLCASSQKAGSGYGYTFGSGTRLTVV.

This clone was counted once. The chain is built from TRBV6-5 and TRBJ2-1, with 10 nucleotides matching TRBD2. The CDR3 has 14 residues. Unmatched junction bases numbered 6, after V lost 5 bases and J lost 8 bases. The germline V gene encodes CDR1 MNHEY and CDR2 SVGAGI. CDR3 DNA: TGTGCCAGCAGTCCGCTAGCGGGGGAGGATGAGCAGTTCTTC. It encodes CASSPLAGEDEQFF.

This clone was seen a few times. The gene calls are TRBV7-9 and TRBJ1-2; 9 positions match TRBD1. The V and J ends lost 1 base and 4 bases, in that order; junction bases with no gene match: 4. This CDR3 contains 15 residues. CDR1 and CDR2 from the germline V gene are SEHNR and FQNEAQ (reference sequence). CDR3 sequence: CASSLGTGVGYGYTF. In DNA form, the CDR3 reads TGTGCCAGCAGCTTAGGGACAGGGGTAGGCTATGGCTACACCTTC.

The V gene is TRBV13, the J gene TRBJ2-7, with TRBD1 matching 7 bases. CDR1 PRHDT and CDR2 FYEKMQ come from the germline V gene (reference sequence). After removal of 5 bases from V and 5 bases from J, the junction contained 9 bases not matched to a gene. The CDR3 is made up of 14 amino acids. The CDR3 protein is CASSRRQGSHEQYF. As DNA, the CDR3 is TGTGCCAGCAGCAGAAGACAGGGATCCCACGAGCAGTACTTC.

The DNA for the CDR3 is TGCGCCAGCAGCTTGTGGGGGCCGGGACAGGGGAATTCACCCCTCCACTTT. It encodes CASSLWGPGQGNSPLHF. The V and J genes are TRBV5-1 and TRBJ1-6; 10 nucleotides agree with TRBD1. Germline-derived CDR1 and CDR2 are SGHRS and YFSETQ. The CDR3 spans 17 residues. The J segment lost 7 bases and the V segment lost 1 base, leaving 8 bases of the junction unmatched. The complete variable domain, with remaining parts taken from reference TRBV5-1 and TRBJ1-6, reads KAGVTQTPRYLIKTRGQQVTLSCSPISGHRSVSWYQQTPGQGLQFLFEYFSETQRNKGNFPGRFSGRQFSNSRSEMNVSTLELGDSALYLCASSLWGPGQGNSPLHFGNGTRLTVT.

V is TRBV5-1 and J is TRBJ1-1; TRBD1 aligns across 9 bases. The CDR3 has 11 residues. Per the germline V gene, CDR1 is SGHRS and CDR2 is YFSETQ. The trim removed 6 bases at V and 10 bases at J, leaving 4 bases unmatched. The CDR3 DNA follows: TGCGCCAGCACCGACAGGGGGGGAGCTTTCTTT. This translates into CASTDRGGAFF. Complete variable domain (other parts from reference TRBV5-1 and TRBJ1-1): KAGVTQTPRYLIKTRGQQVTLSCSPISGHRSVSWYQQTPGQGLQFLFEYFSETQRNKGNFPGRFSGRQFSNSRSEMNVSTLELGDSALYLCASTDRGGAFFGQGTRLTVV.

The gene calls are TRBV7-6 and TRBJ2-1, with a tentative D call TRBD1 (6 bases). This CDR3 region has 12 residues. CDR1 is SGHVS and CDR2 is FNYEAQ in the germline V gene. V lost 5 bases to trimming and J lost 12 bases, with 14 bases between them. CDR3 sequence reads: CASSTNREGQFF. CDR3 in DNA: TGTGCCAGCAGCACCAACAGGGAAGGGCAGTTCTTC.

The chain carries TRBV21-1 and TRBJ1-1; TRBD1, as called in the table, went unchecked against the DNA. TRBV21-1 constitutes a pseudogene. This CDR3 has 15 amino acids. The CDR3 DNA sequence: TGTGCCAGCAGCTTCCCGACAGGGCGGAACACTGAAGCTTTCTTT. Translated, it gives CASSFPTGRNTEAFF.

As concerns this clone: Other nucleotide sequences in the sample specify the same CDR3. In nucleotides, the CDR3 is TGTGCCAGCAGGCAGGGTGATGGCTACACCTTC. As protein: CASRQGDGYTF. This chain links TRBV6-6 with TRBJ1-2, with D possibly being TRBD1 (5 bases). The CDR3 is 11 residues long. The V end was cut by 6 bases, the J end by 6 bases, with 8 bases between. The germline V gene has CDR1 MNHNY and CDR2 SVGAGI (reference sequence).